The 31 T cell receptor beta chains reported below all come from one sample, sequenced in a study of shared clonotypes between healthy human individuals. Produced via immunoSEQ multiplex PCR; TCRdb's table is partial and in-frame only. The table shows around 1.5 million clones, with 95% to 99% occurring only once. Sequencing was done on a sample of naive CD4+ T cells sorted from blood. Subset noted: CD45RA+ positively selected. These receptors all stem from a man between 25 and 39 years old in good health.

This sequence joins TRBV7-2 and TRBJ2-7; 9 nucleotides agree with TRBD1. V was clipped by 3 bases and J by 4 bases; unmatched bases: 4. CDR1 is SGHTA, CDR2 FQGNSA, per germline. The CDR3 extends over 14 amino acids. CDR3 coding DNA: TGTGCCAGCAGCTTCGGGGACAGGGCATACGAGCAGTACTTC. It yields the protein CASSFGDRAYEQYF.

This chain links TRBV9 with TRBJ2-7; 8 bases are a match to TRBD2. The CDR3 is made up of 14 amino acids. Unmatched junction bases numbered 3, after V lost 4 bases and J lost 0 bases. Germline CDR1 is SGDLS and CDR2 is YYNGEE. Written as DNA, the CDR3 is TGTGCCAGCAGCCGCGGGACTAGCTCCTACGAGCAGTACTTC. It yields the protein CASSRGTSSYEQYF.

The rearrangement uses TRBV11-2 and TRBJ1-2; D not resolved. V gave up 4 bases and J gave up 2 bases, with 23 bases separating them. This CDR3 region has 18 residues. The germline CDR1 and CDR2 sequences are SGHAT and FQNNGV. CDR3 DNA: TGTGCCAGCAGCTCCGAAGGGTGGCATCTAGGTCCAAACTATGGCTACACCTTC. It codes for CASSSEGWHLGPNYGYTF.

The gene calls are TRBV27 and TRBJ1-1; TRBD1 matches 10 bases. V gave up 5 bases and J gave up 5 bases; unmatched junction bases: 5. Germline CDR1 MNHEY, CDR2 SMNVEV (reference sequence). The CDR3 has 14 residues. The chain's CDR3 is CASSRQGARTEAFF. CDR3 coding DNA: TGTGCCAGCAGTAGACAGGGGGCGCGAACTGAAGCTTTCTTT.

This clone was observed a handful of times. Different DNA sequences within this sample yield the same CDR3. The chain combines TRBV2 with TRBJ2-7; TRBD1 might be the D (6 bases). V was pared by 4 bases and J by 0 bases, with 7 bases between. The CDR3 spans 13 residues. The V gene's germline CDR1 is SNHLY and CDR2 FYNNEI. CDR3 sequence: CASSVDSSYEQYF. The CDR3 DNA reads TGTGCCAGCAGTGTGGACAGCTCCTACGAGCAGTACTTC. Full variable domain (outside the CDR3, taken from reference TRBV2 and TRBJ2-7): EPEVTQTPSHQVTQMGQEVILRCVPISNHLYFYWYRQILGQKVEFLVSFYNNEISEKSEIFDDQFSVERPDGSNFTLKIRSTKLEDSAMYFCASSVDSSYEQYFGPGTRLTVT.

This CDR3 reads CASSQDRRSHYEQYF. Here the CDR3 DNA reads TGCGCCAGCAGCCAAGATAGGAGGAGTCACTACGAGCAGTACTTC. The chain links TRBV4-3 to TRBJ2-7, with a weak D call TRBD2 (5 bases). The V end was cut by 0 bases, the J end by 3 bases, with 12 bases between. Looked up from germline, CDR1 is LGHNA and CDR2 is YSLEER. CDR3 size: 15 residues.

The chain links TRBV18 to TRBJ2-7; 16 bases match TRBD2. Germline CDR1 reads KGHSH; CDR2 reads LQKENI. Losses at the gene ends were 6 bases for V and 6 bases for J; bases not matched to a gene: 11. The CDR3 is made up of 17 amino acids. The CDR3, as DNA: TGTGCCAGCTCTCCCGGGACTAGCGGGAGGGTAGGTGCCGAGCAGTACTTC. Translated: CASSPGTSGRVGAEQYF. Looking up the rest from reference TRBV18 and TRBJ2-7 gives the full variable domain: NAGVMQNPRHLVRRRGQEARLRCSPMKGHSHVYWYRQLPEEGLKFMVYLQKENIIDESGMPKERFSAEFPKEGPSILRIQQVVRGDSAAYFCASSPGTSGRVGAEQYFGPGTRLTVT.

The CDR3 loop is CASSVDEPLAGGPYEQYF. CDR3 bases: TGTGCCAGCAGCGTAGACGAACCCCTAGCGGGAGGGCCGTACGAGCAGTACTTC. The chain is built from TRBV9 and TRBJ2-7, with 12 positions matching TRBD2. The CDR3 length is 18 residues. Trimming took 0 bases from V and 4 from J; bases not matched to a gene: 11. Germline V gives CDR1 SGDLS, CDR2 YYNGEE.

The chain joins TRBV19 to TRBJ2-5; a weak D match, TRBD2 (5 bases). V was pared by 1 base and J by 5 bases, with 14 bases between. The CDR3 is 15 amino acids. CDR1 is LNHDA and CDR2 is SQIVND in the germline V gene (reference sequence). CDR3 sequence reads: CASSIGAERRETQYF. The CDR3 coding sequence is TGTGCCAGTAGTATAGGAGCGGAGAGGCGGGAGACCCAGTACTTC.

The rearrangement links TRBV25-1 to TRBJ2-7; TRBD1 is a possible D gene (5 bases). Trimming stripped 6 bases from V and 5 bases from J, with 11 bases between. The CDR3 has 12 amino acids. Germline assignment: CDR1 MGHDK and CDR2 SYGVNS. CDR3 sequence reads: CASRQGWDEQYF. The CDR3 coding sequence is TGTGCCAGCAGGCAGGGCTGGGACGAGCAGTACTTC.

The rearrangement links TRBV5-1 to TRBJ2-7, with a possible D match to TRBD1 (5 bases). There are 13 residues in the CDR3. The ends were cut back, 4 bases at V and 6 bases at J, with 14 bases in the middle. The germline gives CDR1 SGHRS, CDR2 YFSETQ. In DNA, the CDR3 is TGCGCCAGCAGCCGTACTACAGGTTTCGAGCAGTACTTC. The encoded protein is CASSRTTGFEQYF. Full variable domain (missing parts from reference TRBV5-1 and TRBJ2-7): KAGVTQTPRYLIKTRGQQVTLSCSPISGHRSVSWYQQTPGQGLQFLFEYFSETQRNKGNFPGRFSGRQFSNSRSEMNVSTLELGDSALYLCASSRTTGFEQYFGPGTRLTVT.

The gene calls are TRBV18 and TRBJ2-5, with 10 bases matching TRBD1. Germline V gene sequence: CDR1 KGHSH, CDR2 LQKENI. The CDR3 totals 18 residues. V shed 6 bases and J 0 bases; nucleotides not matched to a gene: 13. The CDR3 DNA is TGTGCCAGCTCCATAAAGAACCGGGACAGGGGTGACCAAGAGACCCAGTACTTC. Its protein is CASSIKNRDRGDQETQYF.

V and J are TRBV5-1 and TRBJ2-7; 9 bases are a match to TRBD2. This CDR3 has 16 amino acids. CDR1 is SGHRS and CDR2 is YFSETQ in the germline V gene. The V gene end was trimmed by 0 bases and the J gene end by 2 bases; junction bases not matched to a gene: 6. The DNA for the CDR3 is TGCGCCAGCAGCTTGGCTGGGGTAGCGGGGGCCTACGAGCAGTACTTC. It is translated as CASSLAGVAGAYEQYF.

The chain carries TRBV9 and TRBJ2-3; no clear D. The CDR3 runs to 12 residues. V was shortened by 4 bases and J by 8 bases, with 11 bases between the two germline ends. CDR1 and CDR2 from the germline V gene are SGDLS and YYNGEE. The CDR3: CASSPEVFTQYF. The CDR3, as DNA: TGTGCCAGCAGCCCAGAGGTGTTTACGCAGTATTTT.

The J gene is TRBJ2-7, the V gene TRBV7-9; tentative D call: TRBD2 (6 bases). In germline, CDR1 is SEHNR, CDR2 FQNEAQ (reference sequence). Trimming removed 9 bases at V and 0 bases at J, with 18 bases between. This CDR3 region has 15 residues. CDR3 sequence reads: CASELGGASSYEQYF. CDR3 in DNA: TGTGCCAGTGAGTTAGGAGGGGCCAGCTCCTACGAGCAGTACTTC.

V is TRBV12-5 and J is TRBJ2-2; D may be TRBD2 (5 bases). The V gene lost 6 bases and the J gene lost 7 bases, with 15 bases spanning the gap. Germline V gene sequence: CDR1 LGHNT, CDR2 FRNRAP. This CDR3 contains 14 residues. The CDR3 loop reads CASGTGLYGGELFF. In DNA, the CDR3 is TGTGCTAGTGGCACCGGACTGTACGGCGGGGAGCTGTTTTTT.

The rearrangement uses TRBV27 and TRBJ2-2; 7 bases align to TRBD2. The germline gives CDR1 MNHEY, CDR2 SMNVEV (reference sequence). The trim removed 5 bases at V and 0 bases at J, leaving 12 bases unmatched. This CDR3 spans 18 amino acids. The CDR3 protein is CASSPSPRLASNTGELFF. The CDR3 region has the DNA TGTGCCAGCAGTCCGTCCCCCCGACTAGCCTCGAACACCGGGGAGCTGTTTTTT.

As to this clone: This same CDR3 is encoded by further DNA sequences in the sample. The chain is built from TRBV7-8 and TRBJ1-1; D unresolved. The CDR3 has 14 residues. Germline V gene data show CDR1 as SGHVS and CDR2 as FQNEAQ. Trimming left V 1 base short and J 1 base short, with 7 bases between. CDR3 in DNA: TGTGCCAGCAGCTTAGTCGCGGGGAACACTGAAGCTTTCTTT. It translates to CASSLVAGNTEAFF.

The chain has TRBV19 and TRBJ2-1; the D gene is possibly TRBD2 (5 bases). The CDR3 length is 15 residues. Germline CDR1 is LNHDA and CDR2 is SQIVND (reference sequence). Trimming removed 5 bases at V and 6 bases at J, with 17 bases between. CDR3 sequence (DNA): TGTGCCAGTAGTCCTAGCCCTAGAAGGGTCAATGAGCAGTTCTTC. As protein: CASSPSPRRVNEQFF.

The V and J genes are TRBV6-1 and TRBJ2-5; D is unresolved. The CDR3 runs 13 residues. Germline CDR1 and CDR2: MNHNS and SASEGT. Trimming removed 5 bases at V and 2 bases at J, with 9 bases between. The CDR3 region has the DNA TGTGCCAGCAGTCGGGCGTTTCAAGAGACCCAGTACTTC. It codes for CASSRAFQETQYF.

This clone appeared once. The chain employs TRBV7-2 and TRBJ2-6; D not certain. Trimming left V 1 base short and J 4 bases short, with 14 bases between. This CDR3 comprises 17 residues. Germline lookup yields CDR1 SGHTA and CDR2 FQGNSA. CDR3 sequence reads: CASSLEGRPRGANVLTF. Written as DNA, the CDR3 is TGTGCCAGCAGCTTAGAGGGCAGGCCCCGGGGGGCCAACGTCCTGACTTTC. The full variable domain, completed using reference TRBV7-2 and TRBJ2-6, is GAGVSQSPSNKVTEKGKDVELRCDPISGHTALYWYRQSLGQGLEFLIYFQGNSAPDKSGLPSDRFSAERTGGSVSTLTIQRTQQEDSAVYLCASSLEGRPRGANVLTFGAGSRLTVL.

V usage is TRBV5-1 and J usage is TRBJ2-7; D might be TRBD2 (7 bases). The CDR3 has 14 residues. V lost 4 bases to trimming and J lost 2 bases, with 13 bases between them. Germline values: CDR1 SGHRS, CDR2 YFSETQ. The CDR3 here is CASSPGGRTYEQYF. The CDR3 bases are TGCGCCAGCAGCCCCGGGGGGCGAACCTACGAGCAGTACTTC.

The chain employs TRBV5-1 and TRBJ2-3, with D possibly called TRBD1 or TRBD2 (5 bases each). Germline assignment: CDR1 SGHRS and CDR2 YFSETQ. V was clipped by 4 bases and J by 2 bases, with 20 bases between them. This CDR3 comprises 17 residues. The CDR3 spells CASSPTGRDRVTDTQYF. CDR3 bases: TGCGCCAGCAGCCCGACCGGTCGGGACCGAGTCACAGATACGCAGTATTTT.

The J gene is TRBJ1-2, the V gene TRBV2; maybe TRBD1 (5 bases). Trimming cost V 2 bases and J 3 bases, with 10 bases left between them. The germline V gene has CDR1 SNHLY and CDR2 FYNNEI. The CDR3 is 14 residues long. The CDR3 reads CASSESRVDYGYTF. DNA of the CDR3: TGTGCCAGCAGTGAATCCAGGGTAGACTATGGCTACACCTTC. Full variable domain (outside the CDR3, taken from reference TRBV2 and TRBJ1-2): EPEVTQTPSHQVTQMGQEVILRCVPISNHLYFYWYRQILGQKVEFLVSFYNNEISEKSEIFDDQFSVERPDGSNFTLKIRSTKLEDSAMYFCASSESRVDYGYTFGSGTRLTVV.

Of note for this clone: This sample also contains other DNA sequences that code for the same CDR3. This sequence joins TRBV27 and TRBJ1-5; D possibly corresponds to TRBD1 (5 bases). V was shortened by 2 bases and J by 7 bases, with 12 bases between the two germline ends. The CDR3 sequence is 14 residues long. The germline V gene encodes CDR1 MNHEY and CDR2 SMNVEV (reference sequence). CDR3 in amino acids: CASSLRRGGQPQHF. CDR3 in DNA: TGTGCCAGCAGTTTAAGAAGGGGCGGGCAGCCCCAGCATTTT.

CDR3 bases: TGTGCCAGCAGCTTGTCTTGGGAGGCCTATAATGAAAAACTGTTTTTT. Translating it yields CASSLSWEAYNEKLFF. The genes are TRBV5-6 and TRBJ1-4; D remains ambiguous. V was pared by 1 base and J by 4 bases, with 14 bases between. Germline-derived CDR1 and CDR2 are SGHDT and YYEEEE. This CDR3 spans 16 amino acids. Full variable domain (outside the CDR3, taken from reference TRBV5-6 and TRBJ1-4): DAGVTQSPTHLIKTRGQQVTLRCSPKSGHDTVSWYQQALGQGPQFIFQYYEEEERQRGNFPDRFSGHQFPNYSSELNVNALLLGDSALYLCASSLSWEAYNEKLFFGSGTQLSVL.

CDR3 DNA: TGTGCCAGCAGTTTCCCCGGGAGGCGGGAGTTAGGCGAGCAGTACTTC. This translates into CASSFPGRRELGEQYF. V gene TRBV6-6 combines with J gene TRBJ2-7; 7 nucleotides agree with TRBD2. CDR3 length: 16 residues. J gave up 6 bases and V 4 bases, and 15 bases lay outside the gene matches. Germline assignment: CDR1 MNHNY and CDR2 SVGAGI (reference sequence).

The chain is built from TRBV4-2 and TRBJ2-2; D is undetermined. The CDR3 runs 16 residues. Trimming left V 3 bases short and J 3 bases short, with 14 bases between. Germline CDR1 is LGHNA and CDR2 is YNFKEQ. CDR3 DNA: TGTGCCAGCAGCCAGCGGCGATTAATGGACACCGGGGAGCTGTTTTTT. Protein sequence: CASSQRRLMDTGELFF.

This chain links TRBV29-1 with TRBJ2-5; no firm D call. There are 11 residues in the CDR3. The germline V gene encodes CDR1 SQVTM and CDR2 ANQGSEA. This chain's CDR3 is CRVIYQETQYF. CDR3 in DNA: TGCAGGGTTATCTACCAAGAGACCCAGTACTTC.

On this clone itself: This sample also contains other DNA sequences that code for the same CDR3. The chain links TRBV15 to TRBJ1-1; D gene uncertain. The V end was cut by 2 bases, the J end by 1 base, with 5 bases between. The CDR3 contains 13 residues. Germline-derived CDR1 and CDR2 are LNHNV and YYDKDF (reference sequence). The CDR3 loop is CATSRPGNTEAFF. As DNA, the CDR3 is TGTGCCACCAGCAGACCAGGGAACACTGAAGCTTTCTTT.

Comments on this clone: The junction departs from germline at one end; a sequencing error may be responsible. CDR3 bases: TGTGCCAGCGCACCTCGCTTAGAGACCCAGTACTTC. Translated, it gives CASAPRLETQYF. The rearrangement uses TRBV18 and TRBJ2-5; D gene uncertain. The CDR3 runs to 12 residues. Germline V CDR1 and CDR2: KGHSH, LQKENI.